Listed below are T cell receptor beta chains from one sample, sequenced in a study of T-cell reconstitution after alpha-beta-depleted transplantation in children. TCRdb re-analysed the PCR reads in MiXCR, keeping a single row per CDR3 protein. Of 750,000 to 950,000 distinct CDR3 sequences in the sample, roughly 15% are singletons; the top ten hold approximately 5%. Sequencing used PBMCs, mostly from graft donor cells, obtained 360 days after TCRalphabeta/CD19-depleted stem cell transplant. These receptors originate from a male patient younger than 18 who had a stem cell transplant for acute lymphoblastic leukemia, so the T cells may come from the graft donor. Both conserved end residues are part of each CDR3. The D gene is left open where the match is weak. Clone size is not always given. Where it is, it says once, few, many or a class for expanded clones.

TRBV19	TRBD2	-	TRBJ2-1	CASSKLTSGGVYNEQFF	TGTGCCAGTAGTAAGCTGACTAGCGGGGGGGTCTACAATGAGCAGTTCTTC
TRBV29-1	-	-	TRBJ1-4	CSVEWGEKLFF	TGCAGCGTTGAGTGGGGGGAAAAACTGTTTTTT
TRBV5-6	TRBD1	-	TRBJ1-4	CASSLGQGLEEKLFF	TGTGCCAGCAGCTTGGGACAGGGGCTGGAAGAAAAACTGTTTTTT
TRBV10-2	-	many	TRBJ2-1	CASRTWGASYNEQFF	TGCGCCAGCAGAACGTGGGGGGCATCCTACAATGAGCAGTTCTTC
TRBV5-1	TRBD2	few	TRBJ2-5	CASSDTSGWGETQYF	TGCGCCAGCAGCGATACTAGCGGCTGGGGGGAGACCCAGTACTTC
TRBV4-1	-	-	TRBJ2-7	CASSHIQGYEQYF	TGCGCCAGCAGCCACATACAGGGCTACGAGCAGTACTTC
TRBV10-3	-	many	TRBJ2-2	CAITGGQGVGELFF	TGTGCCATCACTGGCGGGCAGGGAGTCGGGGAGCTGTTTTTT
TRBV7-6	TRBD1	few	TRBJ2-7	CASSLLAGGGLYEQYF	TGTGCCAGCAGCTTATTGGCAGGGGGTGGATTGTACGAGCAGTACTTC
TRBV14	TRBD2	-	TRBJ2-3	CASSLTSAGTDTQYF	TGTGCCAGCAGCCTGACTAGCGCGGGAACAGATACGCAGTATTTT
TRBV27	-	few	TRBJ2-1	CASSFSGGAEQFF	TGTGCCAGCAGTTTTAGCGGAGGGGCTGAGCAGTTCTTC
TRBV5-1	TRBD2	few	TRBJ2-1	CASSRGTSGRMGGNEQFF	TGCGCCAGCAGCCGAGGGACTAGCGGGAGAATGGGGGGCAATGAGCAGTTCTTC
TRBV4-1	-	many	TRBJ1-1	CASSLGTSKGGKEAFF	TGCGCCAGCAGCCTAGGGACCTCAAAGGGTGGAAAGGAAGCTTTCTTT
TRBV6-5	TRBD1	many	TRBJ1-1	CASSRDRGLNTEAFF	TGTGCCAGCAGTCGGGACAGGGGCTTGAACACTGAAGCTTTCTTT
TRBV29-1	-	few	TRBJ2-2	CSVSGRWSANTGELFF	TGCAGCGTCTCCGGGCGGTGGTCTGCGAACACCGGGGAGCTGTTTTTT
TRBV6-5	-	few	TRBJ2-5	CASSSDSEETQYF	TGTGCCAGCAGTTCGGACAGTGAAGAGACCCAGTACTTC
TRBV28	-	-	TRBJ1-3	CASLGGNTIYF	TGTGCCAGCCTAGGGGGAAACACCATATATTTT
TRBV12-3/TRBV12-4	-	many	TRBJ2-1	CASSSRTGSYNEQFF	TGTGCCAGCAGTTCCAGGACCGGCTCCTACAATGAGCAGTTCTTC
TRBV11-3	-	-	TRBJ2-5	CASSLASTGKETQYF	TGTGCCAGCAGCTTAGCGTCGACAGGAAAAGAGACCCAGTACTTC
TRBV12-3/TRBV12-4	TRBD2	many	TRBJ2-7	CASSITSGIYEQYF	TGTGCCAGCAGCATTACTAGCGGGATTTACGAGCAGTACTTC
TRBV27	-	few	TRBJ2-7	CASRGWFAGAYYEQYF	TGTGCCAGCAGGGGATGGTTCGCAGGGGCCTACTACGAGCAGTACTTC
TRBV7-6	-	few	TRBJ2-7	CASSLARRDYEQYF	TGTGCCAGCAGCTTAGCCCGCAGGGACTACGAGCAGTACTTC
TRBV7-8	-	once	TRBJ1-2	CASSQHRVSSYGYTF	TGTGCCAGCAGCCAACACAGGGTTTCTTCCTATGGCTACACCTTC
TRBV20-1	TRBD1	few	TRBJ2-7	CSAIDRGSEQYF	TGCAGTGCTATCGACAGGGGTAGCGAGCAGTACTTC
TRBV7-3	TRBD2	few	TRBJ2-7	CASSKGAGAFYEQYF	TGTGCCAGCAGCAAGGGAGCGGGGGCTTTCTACGAGCAGTACTTC
TRBV15	-	once	TRBJ2-7	CATSRVTSASYEQYF	TGTGCCACCAGCAGGGTCACATCAGCATCCTACGAGCAGTACTTC
TRBV1	-	-	TRBJ2-5	CTSSPGPSGSGETQYF	TGCACCAGCAGCCCAGGTCCTAGCGGGAGCGGTGAGACCCAGTACTTC
TRBV7-6	-	few	TRBJ2-7	CASSLSSVLSSYEQYF	TGTGCCAGCAGCTTATCATCAGTGCTTAGCTCCTACGAGCAGTACTTC
TRBV15	-	-	TRBJ2-1	CATSRDPSGGSEQFF	TGTGCCACCAGCAGAGATCCGTCCGGCGGCTCAGAGCAGTTCTTC
TRBV10-1	TRBD2	-	TRBJ2-1	CASSEIGTIAYNEQFF	TGCGCCAGCAGTGAAATCGGGACTATCGCCTACAATGAGCAGTTCTTC
TRBV3-1	TRBD2	few	TRBJ2-7	CASSPDLAGELGFEQYF	TGTGCCAGCAGCCCCGATTTAGCGGGAGAGTTGGGGTTCGAGCAGTACTTC
TRBV27	TRBD2	few	TRBJ2-7	CASSSGLEYEQYF	TGTGCCAGCAGTTCGGGACTAGAGTACGAGCAGTACTTC
TRBV6-2/TRBV6-3	-	-	TRBJ2-5	CASSRLRRAGGRHQETQYF	TGTGCCAGCAGCCGCCTCCGACGGGCGGGTGGTCGCCACCAAGAGACCCAGTACTTC
TRBV5-1	-	many	TRBJ2-7	CASSLTLTGAGEQYF	TGCGCCAGCAGCTTGACCCTGACAGGAGCCGGGGAGCAGTACTTC
TRBV5-1	-	-	TRBJ2-7	CASSLPRLGRAVRSYEQYF	TGCGCCAGCAGCTTGCCGCGTCTCGGCCGGGCGGTACGGTCCTACGAGCAGTACTTC
TRBV20-1	-	many	TRBJ2-7	CSASGGPYEQYF	TGCAGTGCTAGCGGAGGGCCCTACGAGCAGTACTTC
TRBV2	-	few	TRBJ2-2	CASSERRTTGELFF	TGTGCCAGCAGTGAAAGGAGGACCACCGGGGAGCTGTTTTTT
TRBV28	TRBD2	-	TRBJ2-1	CASSFGLAANEQFF	TGTGCCAGCAGTTTCGGACTAGCGGCAAATGAGCAGTTCTTC
TRBV5-6	-	-	TRBJ2-7	CASSLGASWRVYEQYF	TGTGCCAGCAGCTTGGGTGCGTCCTGGAGGGTCTACGAGCAGTACTTC
TRBV5-1	TRBD1	-	TRBJ1-1	CASNNRDSGREAFF	TGCGCCAGCAACAACCGGGACAGCGGACGTGAAGCTTTCTTT
TRBV7-8	-	many	TRBJ2-7	CASSFPGADEQYF	TGTGCCAGCAGCTTCCCGGGGGCGGACGAGCAGTACTTC
TRBV25-1	TRBD1	few	TRBJ2-7	CASSRDRVSEQYF	TGTGCCAGCAGCCGGGACAGGGTGTCCGAGCAGTACTTC
TRBV12-3/TRBV12-4	TRBD1	few	TRBJ1-5	CASSFGGVLTGILGSDQPQHF	TGTGCCAGCAGTTTCGGAGGCGTTTTGACAGGGATCTTGGGTTCGGATCAGCCCCAGCATTTT
TRBV7-9	TRBD1	few	TRBJ2-7	CASSSTGVRDEQYF	TGTGCCAGCAGCTCAACAGGGGTTCGCGACGAGCAGTACTTC
TRBV9	TRBD2	few	TRBJ2-7	CASSVAASTSGAEQYF	TGTGCCAGCAGCGTAGCCGCCAGTACTAGCGGGGCCGAGCAGTACTTC
TRBV5-5	-	few	TRBJ2-1	CASLSGLGKGEQFF	TGTGCCAGTCTTTCCGGACTCGGTAAGGGGGAGCAGTTCTTC